Ten or more counts support the clone carrying this T cell receptor (beta chain). This CDR3 has 14 amino acids. Germline V gives CDR1 SGHRS, CDR2 YFSETQ. With V trimmed by 0 bases and J by 8 bases, 3 bases remained unmatched. In building TCR beta libraries, iRepertoire HTBI primers were used together with Arm-PCR of CDR3 regions. TCRdb reprocessed the multiplex PCR reads via MiXCR and lists one record per CDR3 protein. The sample lists more than 450,000 distinct CDR3 sequences, around 11% occurring once. This sample was taken from a study of regulatory T cells in long-lasting Graves disease. Specified time point: newly diagnosed GD, antithyroid drugs for less than 3 months. PBMCs were the source of the RNA used for TCR sequencing. These data also featured in a second study, about T cells in Graves' hyperthyroidism and ophthalmopathy.

Sequencing used peripheral blood mononuclear cells (PBMCs), obtained at new diagnosis, from a patient treated with antithyroid drugs. The TCR sequence derives from a woman under 40 with Graves disease. The V and J genes are TRBV5-1 and TRBJ1-4; the match to TRBD1 covers 8 bases. The CDR3 sequence is CASSLGTGREKLFF. In nucleotides, the CDR3 is TGCGCCAGCAGCTTGGGGACAGGGAGAGAAAAACTGTTTTTT. The whole variable domain, remainder taken from reference TRBV5-1 and TRBJ1-4, is KAGVTQTPRYLIKTRGQQVTLSCSPISGHRSVSWYQQTPGQGLQFLFEYFSETQRNKGNFPGRFSGRQFSNSRSEMNVSTLELGDSALYLCASSLGTGREKLFFGSGTQLSVL.